The table lists the clone carrying this T cell receptor beta chain with a few counts. The CDR3 is 14 residues long. Germline V CDR1 and CDR2: SQVTM, ANQGSEA. V was trimmed by 6 bases and J by 8 bases, leaving 23 bases between them. Specified time point: newly diagnosed GD, antithyroid drugs for less than 3 months. From PBMCs, RNA was extracted and then used to make the TCR library. This entry is derived from a study of regulatory T cells in long-lasting Graves disease. Turning to the study itself: Graves' patients, diagnosed recently, had received antithyroid drugs under 3 months.

HTBI primers from iRepertoire and Arm-PCR of CDR3 regions yielded the TCR beta libraries. TCRdb fed the multiplex PCR reads into MiXCR, producing one record per CDR3 protein. The sample lists 350,000 to 500,000 distinct CDR3 sequences; around 15% were seen once. These data were likewise used in another study, on T cells in Graves' hyperthyroidism and ophthalmopathy.

Source: peripheral blood mononuclear cells (PBMCs), taken at new diagnosis, from a patient treated with antithyroid drugs. This rearrangement joins TRBV29-1 to TRBJ2-7; D may be TRBD1 (6 bases). The receptor was derived from a woman between 45 and 65 years old with Graves disease. CDR3 residues: CSVEPGDHPNKQYF. The CDR3 bases are TGCAGCGTAGAGCCAGGGGATCATCCGAATAAGCAGTACTTC.